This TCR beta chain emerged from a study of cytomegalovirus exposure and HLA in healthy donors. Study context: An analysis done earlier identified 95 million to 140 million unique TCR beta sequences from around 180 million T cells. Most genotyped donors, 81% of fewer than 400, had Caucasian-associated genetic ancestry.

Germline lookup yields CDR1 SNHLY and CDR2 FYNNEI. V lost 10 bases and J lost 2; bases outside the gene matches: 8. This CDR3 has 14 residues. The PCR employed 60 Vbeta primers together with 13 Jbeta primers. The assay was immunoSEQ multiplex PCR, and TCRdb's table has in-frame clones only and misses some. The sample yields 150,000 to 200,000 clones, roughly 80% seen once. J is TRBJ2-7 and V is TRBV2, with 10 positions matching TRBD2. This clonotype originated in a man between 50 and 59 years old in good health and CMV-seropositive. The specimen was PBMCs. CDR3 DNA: TGTGCCACGATGATTAGCGGGGGGCCCTACGAGCAGTACTTC. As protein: CATMISGGPYEQYF.